This TCR beta chain was captured by sequencing in a study of blood T cell repertoires in COVID-19. V was cut by 4 bases and J by 4 bases, with 17 bases left in between. This CDR3 spans 16 amino acids. Per germline, CDR1 LNHDA and CDR2 SQIVND (reference sequence). Measured with immunoSEQ multiplex PCR; TCRdb has only the in-frame clones, and not every one. In the table there are approximately 200,000 clones, roughly three quarters of which are singletons. This chain joins TRBV19 and TRBJ1-5; TRBD1 is a possible D gene (5 bases). Material for sequencing was peripheral blood. The sequence was obtained from a woman older than 75 with COVID-19, enrolled during active disease. In DNA, the CDR3 is TGTGCCAGTAGTACCACCCCCGGGGGGTGGAATCAGCCCCAGCATTTT. Protein: CASSTTPGGWNQPQHF.